This T cell receptor (beta chain) is drawn from a study of cytomegalovirus exposure and HLA in healthy donors. Across the whole study: There were around 390 genotyped donors. Of these, 75% to 90% fell in the genetic ancestry cluster associated with self-reported Caucasian donors.

General study findings and limits: Whilst most TCR sequences proved rare, a subset of public TCRs occurred across many donors. Under in vitro conditions, a few CMV-associated chains were confirmed as specific for CMV antigens. Immune exposure was documented only through CMV serostatus.

The CDR3 covers 15 residues. Trimming removed 5 bases at V and 0 bases at J, with 14 bases between. Per germline, CDR1 SGHRS and CDR2 YFSETQ. Amplification used 60 Vbeta primers and 13 Jbeta primers. The data were produced by immunoSEQ multiplex PCR, yet TCRdb's version contains in-frame clones alone and is incomplete. The sample contains 120,000 to 150,000 clones, more than 60% of which appear only once. About this clone itself: Its cognate antigen is unknown.

The TCR sequence derives from a male donor in good health and CMV-seronegative. The specimen sequenced was PBMCs. The chain has TRBV5-1 and TRBJ1-2; D remains ambiguous. CDR3 sequence (DNA): TGCGCCAGCAGTAGTCGGGAGTTAGCTAACTATGGCTACACCTTC. Encoded protein: CASSSRELANYGYTF. The complete variable domain, with remaining parts taken from reference TRBV5-1 and TRBJ1-2, reads KAGVTQTPRYLIKTRGQQVTLSCSPISGHRSVSWYQQTPGQGLQFLFEYFSETQRNKGNFPGRFSGRQFSNSRSEMNVSTLELGDSALYLCASSSRELANYGYTFGSGTRLTVV.